This TCR beta chain was identified in a study of blood T cell repertoires in COVID-19. Across the study: Italy, Spain and the United States were the sources of the convalescent and acute COVID-19 samples. From T cells, B-cell-depleted T cells, or PBMCs came the material, which was cDNA or gDNA.

Under the authors' procedure: Estimates of nucleated cell counts were drawn from the amplification of reference gene primers. TCRdb's table, derived via immunoSEQ multiplex PCR, lists solely in-frame clones and lacks some. The V and J calls and clone size come from that table; D and trimming were worked out from the DNA. Counted here are roughly 240,000 clones, about 85% occurring once; the ten biggest clones make up 3.6%. The count of this clone is one. Trimming shortened V by 4 bases and J by 1 base, and 10 bases separated the two germline ends. Per germline, CDR1 SNHLY and CDR2 FYNNEI. CDR3 size: 15 residues.

Input material: peripheral blood. The receptor was derived from a man between 18 and 35 years old with active or convalescent COVID-19. The rearrangement links TRBV2 to TRBJ2-2, with D hard to call. CDR3 sequence reads: CASSARSLNTGELFF. CDR3 DNA sequence: TGTGCCAGCAGTGCAAGGAGCCTGAACACCGGGGAGCTGTTTTTT.